The 19 T cell receptor beta chains in this list originate from one sample, sequenced in a study of T cell responses to AZD1222 COVID-19 vaccine. Method: immunoSEQ multiplex PCR; TCRdb's copy keeps in-frame clones and lacks some. The sample has 90,000 to 140,000 clones; about 91% are singletons. The specimen was peripheral blood, collected 28 days after the second AZD1222 dose. These receptors all stem from an adult who received the AZD1222 COVID-19 vaccine.

CDR3 sequence: CASSEQGSTTYEQYF. CDR3 nucleotide sequence: TGTGCCAGCAGTGAGCAGGGGTCAACTACCTACGAGCAGTACTTC. The chain links TRBV2 to TRBJ2-7; tentatively, D is TRBD1 (6 bases). V was shortened by 3 bases and J by 2 bases, with 14 bases between the two germline ends. This CDR3 is 15 amino acids long. Germline values: CDR1 SNHLY, CDR2 FYNNEI.

This chain links TRBV5-5 with TRBJ2-5, with TRBD1 as a possible D gene (6 bases). The CDR3 spans 15 residues. From germline, CDR1 is SGHKS and CDR2 YYEKEE (reference sequence). Trimming stripped 2 bases from V and 5 bases from J, with 16 bases between. CDR3 in amino acids: CASSLWTVPGETQYF. CDR3 in DNA: TGTGCCAGCAGCTTATGGACAGTTCCGGGGGAGACCCAGTACTTC. The whole variable domain, remainder taken from reference TRBV5-5 and TRBJ2-5, is DAGVTQSPTHLIKTRGQQVTLRCSPISGHKSVSWYQQVLGQGPQFIFQYYEKEERGRGNFPDRFSARQFPNYSSELNVNALLLGDSALYLCASSLWTVPGETQYFGPGTRLLVL.

This clone was seen just once. The genes are TRBV2 and TRBJ1-1; TRBD1 matches 9 bases. The CDR3 covers 14 residues. Germline loops: CDR1 SNHLY, CDR2 FYNNEI. The V and J ends lost 9 bases and 6 bases, in that order; junction bases with no gene match: 11. CDR3 sequence: CARGQGPVSAEAFF. As DNA, the CDR3 is TGTGCCAGAGGACAGGGGCCCGTTAGCGCTGAAGCTTTCTTT. Drawing the rest from reference TRBV2 and TRBJ1-1, the complete variable domain is EPEVTQTPSHQVTQMGQEVILRCVPISNHLYFYWYRQILGQKVEFLVSFYNNEISEKSEIFDDQFSVERPDGSNFTLKIRSTKLEDSAMYFCARGQGPVSAEAFFGQGTRLTVV.

This clone was seen only a few times. The chain recombines TRBV30 with TRBJ2-1; 11 positions match TRBD2. The germline V gene encodes CDR1 GTSNPN and CDR2 SVGIG (reference sequence). This CDR3 has 17 amino acids. The V and J ends lost 0 bases and 4 bases, in that order; junction bases with no gene match: 8. The chain's CDR3 is CAWSVQGTSGRYNEQFF. In DNA, the CDR3 is TGTGCCTGGAGTGTACAGGGGACTAGCGGTCGTTACAATGAGCAGTTCTTC.

This clone occurred once. The genes are TRBV4-2 and TRBJ1-4, with a tentative D call TRBD1 (5 bases). V was trimmed by 0 bases and J by 8 bases, leaving 10 bases between them. This CDR3 has 14 residues. In germline, CDR1 is LGHNA, CDR2 YNFKEQ. CDR3 loop: CASSQDQGEEKLFF. As DNA, the CDR3 is TGTGCCAGCAGCCAAGATCAGGGTGAGGAAAAACTGTTTTTT.

The chain couples TRBV18 to TRBJ2-6; 8 nucleotides align to TRBD2. From germline, CDR1 is KGHSH and CDR2 LQKENI. The CDR3 loop spans 18 amino acids. After removal of 3 bases from V and 0 bases from J, the junction contained 7 bases not matched to a gene. The CDR3 DNA follows: TGTGCCAGCTCACCGTGGACTAGCAGCTTCTCTGGGGCCAACGTCCTGACTTTC. It translates to CASSPWTSSFSGANVLTF.

The chain has TRBV7-2 and TRBJ1-1; D gene uncertain. The CDR3 loop spans 14 amino acids. Germline values: CDR1 SGHTA, CDR2 FQGNSA. Trimming stripped 3 bases from V and 4 bases from J, with 12 bases between. The CDR3 sequence is CASSFKGSGTEAFF. The CDR3 coding sequence is TGTGCCAGCAGCTTTAAAGGGAGTGGCACTGAAGCTTTCTTT. Supplemented by reference TRBV7-2 and TRBJ1-1, the full variable domain reads GAGVSQSPSNKVTEKGKDVELRCDPISGHTALYWYRQSLGQGLEFLIYFQGNSAPDKSGLPSDRFSAERTGGSVSTLTIQRTQQEDSAVYLCASSFKGSGTEAFFGQGTRLTVV.

This chain links TRBV6-2 or TRBV6-3 with TRBJ2-2; 14 positions match TRBD2. The CDR3 consists of 17 residues. Germline CDR1 is MNHEY and CDR2 is SVGEGT. V dropped 6 bases and J dropped 0; count of bases not matched to a gene: 3. The CDR3 nucleotides are TGTGCCAGCAGCCGGGGACTAGCGGGAGCGAACACCGGGGAGCTGTTTTTT. The encoded protein is CASSRGLAGANTGELFF.

The rearrangement joins TRBV3-1 (or the pseudogene TRBV3-2) to TRBJ2-1; 9 nucleotides agree with TRBD2. Germline CDR1 reads LGHDT; CDR2 reads YNNKEL (reference sequence). CDR3 length: 16 residues. J gave up 2 bases and V 4 bases, and 6 bases lay outside the gene matches. The CDR3 protein is CASSRSGSIPYNEQFF. The CDR3 DNA follows: TGTGCCAGCAGCCGTAGCGGGAGTATACCCTACAATGAGCAGTTCTTC.

The sample holds one count of this clone. The chain is built from TRBV7-3 and TRBJ2-2; TRBD2 aligns across 11 bases. This CDR3 is 16 amino acids long. Looked up from germline, CDR1 is SGHTA and CDR2 is FQGTGA. With V trimmed by 2 bases and J by 6 bases, 5 bases remained unmatched. CDR3 sequence: CASSLHRGLAAGELFF. CDR3 sequence (DNA): TGTGCCAGCAGCTTACATAGGGGACTAGCGGCCGGGGAGCTGTTTTTT.

There are a few counts of this clone. The rearrangement uses TRBV4-1 and TRBJ2-7, with unresolved D. Trimming left V 1 base short and J 1 base short, with 11 bases between. The CDR3 sequence is 15 residues long. Germline loops: CDR1 MGHRA, CDR2 YSYEKL. The CDR3 reads CASSQGSLWSYEQYF. The DNA of the CDR3 is TGCGCCAGCAGCCAAGGGTCGCTTTGGTCCTACGAGCAGTACTTC.

V is TRBV12-3 or TRBV12-4 and J is TRBJ2-7; TRBD1 matches 7 bases. With 6 bases clipped from V and 3 bases from J, the junction kept 5 bases outside the gene matches. The CDR3 consists of 13 residues. The CDR3 coding sequence is TGTGCCAGCAGGCCCGGGACAGACTACGAGCAGTACTTC. This encodes CASRPGTDYEQYF.

The CDR3 here is CASSLIRESTDTQYF. Written as DNA, the CDR3 is TGTGCCAGCAGTTTAATCCGGGAGAGCACAGATACGCAGTATTTT. The chain has TRBV27 and TRBJ2-3, with D possibly being TRBD2 (6 bases). CDR1 and CDR2 (germline): MNHEY, SMNVEV (reference sequence). The length of the CDR3 is 15 residues. Trimming removed 2 bases at V and 0 bases at J, with 9 bases between.

This rearrangement joins TRBV12-3 or TRBV12-4 to TRBJ1-5; D not resolved. With 1 base removed from V and 7 bases from J, the gap between germline ends came to 8 bases. There are 13 residues in the CDR3. The CDR3 sequence: CASSLGAEQPQHF. CDR3 DNA: TGTGCCAGCAGTTTAGGGGCAGAACAGCCCCAGCATTTT.

This chain links TRBV27 with TRBJ2-1; TRBD1 aligns across 8 bases. This CDR3 region has 15 residues. Trimming took 6 bases from V and 5 from J; bases not matched to a gene: 9. Per the germline V gene, CDR1 is MNHEY and CDR2 is SMNVEV (reference sequence). The CDR3 loop is CASRSLGQGNNEQFF. The CDR3 nucleotides are TGTGCCAGCAGGTCCCTTGGACAGGGTAACAATGAGCAGTTCTTC.

V usage is TRBV2 and J usage is TRBJ1-2; 8 bases line up with TRBD1. The germline V gene has CDR1 SNHLY and CDR2 FYNNEI. The CDR3 runs to 12 residues. The V segment lost 8 bases and the J segment 7 bases; nucleotides outside the gene matches: 6. CDR3 DNA sequence: TGTGCCAGCCGAACACAGGGGGGTGGCTACACCTTC. It is translated as CASRTQGGGYTF.

The chain joins TRBV13 to TRBJ2-3; D unresolved. V was trimmed by 2 bases and J by 5 bases, leaving 8 bases between them. CDR1 is PRHDT, CDR2 FYEKMQ, per germline (reference sequence). The CDR3 sequence is 13 residues long. Here the CDR3 reads CASSLQRRDTQYF. The CDR3 DNA reads TGTGCCAGCAGCTTACAACGAAGAGATACGCAGTATTTT. The complete variable domain, with remaining parts taken from reference TRBV13 and TRBJ2-3, reads AAGVIQSPRHLIKEKRETATLKCYPIPRHDTVYWYQQGPGQDPQFLISFYEKMQSDKGSIPDRFSAQQFSDYHSELNMSSLELGDSALYFCASSLQRRDTQYFGPGTRLTVL.

In its sample, this clone was seen a few times. V and J are TRBV7-6 and TRBJ1-6; no clear D. CDR1 SGHVS and CDR2 FNYEAQ come from the germline V gene. The CDR3 runs 17 residues. Trimming pared 0 bases from V and 0 bases from J, leaving 9 bases between. The CDR3: CASSLADASSYNSPLHF. The CDR3 DNA follows: TGTGCCAGCAGCTTAGCCGACGCGAGCTCCTATAATTCACCCCTCCACTTT.

The V call is TRBV4-3, the J call TRBJ1-2; 8 bases match TRBD1. CDR1 LGHNA and CDR2 YSLEER come from the germline V gene. The CDR3 spans 17 residues. V trimming: 4 bases; J trimming: 3 bases; junction bases outside the gene matches: 13. The DNA of the CDR3 is TGCGCCAGCAGCCGAACACCACAGGGGGTAAATGACTATGGCTACACCTTC. This sequence encodes CASSRTPQGVNDYGYTF.